A single sample gave rise to the 24 T cell receptor beta chains below, sequenced in a study of cytomegalovirus exposure and HLA in healthy donors. The primer mix had 60 Vbeta and 13 Jbeta primers. Sequenced by immunoSEQ multiplex PCR; TCRdb stores in-frame clones only, minus some. The sample has over 150,000 clones, about 77% seen once. The sample comprised PBMCs. These receptor sequences come from a male donor in good health and CMV-seropositive.

The rearrangement joins TRBV2 to TRBJ2-3; D might be TRBD2 (5 bases). This CDR3 comprises 15 residues. Looked up from germline, CDR1 is SNHLY and CDR2 is FYNNEI. The V end lost 3 bases, the J end lost 5 bases, and 15 bases lay between the germline ends. CDR3 in amino acids: CASSELAGLVDTQYF. CDR3 nucleotides: TGTGCCAGCAGTGAGCTAGCTGGCCTCGTAGATACGCAGTATTTT.

V gene TRBV5-1 combines with J gene TRBJ1-2; 7 bases are shared with TRBD1. Germline assignment: CDR1 SGHRS and CDR2 YFSETQ. The CDR3 runs to 15 residues. The V and J ends lost 2 bases and 2 bases, in that order; junction bases with no gene match: 6. The CDR3 reads CASSLGRGQNYGYTF. The CDR3 DNA reads TGCGCCAGCAGCTTAGGTAGGGGGCAAAACTATGGCTACACCTTC.

The gene calls are TRBV5-6 and TRBJ2-3; 7 bases map to TRBD1. The CDR3 is 12 amino acids. Germline-derived CDR1 and CDR2 are SGHDT and YYEEEE. Losses at the gene ends were 3 bases for V and 5 bases for J; bases not matched to a gene: 0. The CDR3 reads CASSWTGDTQYF. The CDR3 DNA follows: TGTGCCAGCAGCTGGACAGGAGATACGCAGTATTTT.

About this clone: The same CDR3 can be traced to other DNA sequences in this sample. The chain uses TRBV7-2 and TRBJ2-1; 9 positions agree with TRBD2. Looked up from germline, CDR1 is SGHTA and CDR2 is FQGNSA. With 4 bases clipped from V and 8 bases from J, the junction kept 9 bases outside the gene matches. This CDR3 region has 15 residues. The CDR3, as DNA: TGTGCCAGCAGCTCCCTGGCGGGGGGGCCGGATGAGCAGTTCTTC. Its protein product is CASSSLAGGPDEQFF.

V usage is TRBV4-3 and J usage is TRBJ1-2; 7 bases align to TRBD1. This CDR3 spans 16 amino acids. CDR1 LGHNA and CDR2 YSLEER come from the germline V gene. V gave up 2 bases and J gave up 0 bases; unmatched junction bases: 6. The CDR3 nucleotides are TGCGCCAGCAGCCAAACCAACAGGGGTCCTAACTATGGCTACACCTTC. It yields the protein CASSQTNRGPNYGYTF.

The chain combines TRBV7-9 with TRBJ2-3; TRBD1 agrees at 9 bases. CDR1 is SEHNR and CDR2 is FQNEAQ in the germline V gene (reference sequence). The CDR3 extends over 16 amino acids. Trimming took 2 bases from V and 4 from J; bases not matched to a gene: 7. The CDR3 DNA reads as TGTGCCAGCAGCTTACTTGGGACAGGGAGGGCAGATACGCAGTATTTT. Protein sequence: CASSLLGTGRADTQYF.

J is TRBJ1-3 and V is TRBV25-1; the D is unclear. The CDR3 is 12 residues long. Germline loops: CDR1 MGHDK, CDR2 SYGVNS. V was shortened by 0 bases and J by 13 bases, with 10 bases between the two germline ends. The CDR3 spells CASSEYDTEIYF. Written as DNA, the CDR3 is TGTGCCAGCAGTGAATATGATACAGAGATATATTTT.

The chain links TRBV6-5 to TRBJ2-7; 7 nucleotides line up with TRBD2. Germline CDR1 MNHEY, CDR2 SVGAGI. The trim removed 5 bases at V and 0 bases at J, leaving 4 bases unmatched. The CDR3 runs to 14 residues. DNA for the CDR3: TGTGCCAGCAGTGGGGGGGGTAGCTCCTACGAGCAGTACTTC. Translating gives CASSGGGSSYEQYF.

A single count supports this clone. The gene calls are TRBV5-1 and TRBJ2-1; possibly TRBD1 for D (6 bases). The ends were cut back, 2 bases at V and 3 bases at J, with 12 bases in the middle. Germline CDR1 SGHRS, CDR2 YFSETQ. The CDR3 spans 15 residues. The CDR3 loop reads CASSLRQELYNEQFF. The CDR3 nucleotides read TGCGCCAGCAGCTTAAGACAGGAGCTCTACAATGAGCAGTTCTTC.

The V gene is TRBV27, the J gene TRBJ2-7, with TRBD1 identical over 9 bases. Per germline, CDR1 MNHEY and CDR2 SMNVEV (reference sequence). There are 13 residues in the CDR3. The V and J ends lost 8 bases and 5 bases, in that order; junction bases with no gene match: 7. The CDR3 region is CASGYRGLNEQYF. The CDR3 DNA sequence: TGTGCCAGCGGATACAGGGGGCTGAACGAGCAGTACTTC.

CDR3 bases: TGTGCCAGCAGCTTGGACAGGGGACACGAGCAGTACTTC. This gives the protein CASSLDRGHEQYF. V is TRBV5-5 and J is TRBJ2-7; TRBD1 matches at 7 bases. Germline trimming cut 0 bases from V and 5 bases from J; bases unmatched to any gene: 2. CDR1 is SGHKS, CDR2 YYEKEE, per germline (reference sequence). The CDR3 totals 13 residues. Supplemented by reference TRBV5-5 and TRBJ2-7, the full variable domain reads DAGVTQSPTHLIKTRGQQVTLRCSPISGHKSVSWYQQVLGQGPQFIFQYYEKEERGRGNFPDRFSARQFPNYSSELNVNALLLGDSALYLCASSLDRGHEQYFGPGTRLTVT.

The chain carries TRBV19 and TRBJ1-1, with TRBD1 matching 12 bases. The CDR3 covers 17 residues. CDR1 and CDR2 from the germline V gene are LNHDA and SQIVND (reference sequence). J lost 1 base, V lost 5 bases, and 8 bases had no gene match. The CDR3 spells CASSPIGTGGRNTEAFF. DNA for the CDR3: TGTGCCAGTAGTCCGATCGGGACAGGGGGCAGGAACACTGAAGCTTTCTTT. The whole variable domain, remainder taken from reference TRBV19 and TRBJ1-1, is DGGITQSPKYLFRKEGQNVTLSCEQNLNHDAMYWYRQDPGQGLRLIYYSQIVNDFQKGDIAEGYSVSREKKESFPLTVTSAQKNPTAFYLCASSPIGTGGRNTEAFFGQGTRLTVV.

This chain joins TRBV2 and TRBJ2-1; D unresolved. CDR1 and CDR2 from the germline V gene are SNHLY and FYNNEI. V lost 6 bases and J 2 bases, leaving 14 bases between the germline ends. The CDR3 totals 15 residues. The CDR3 protein is CASRGPELTYNEQFF. The CDR3 coding sequence is TGTGCCAGCAGGGGCCCTGAGCTGACCTACAATGAGCAGTTCTTC.

In nucleotides, the CDR3 is TGTGCCAGCAGCCCATTCGGACTAGCGGGGGGTCGGTCCTACAATGAGCAGTTCTTC. Its protein is CASSPFGLAGGRSYNEQFF. The rearrangement joins TRBV7-6 to TRBJ2-1, with 14 bases aligning to TRBD2. Germline V lookup: CDR1 SGHVS, CDR2 FNYEAQ. The V segment lost 5 bases and the J segment 1 base; nucleotides outside the gene matches: 10. The CDR3 has 19 amino acids. Supplemented by reference TRBV7-6 and TRBJ2-1, the full variable domain reads GAGVSQSPRYKVTKRGQDVALRCDPISGHVSLYWYRQALGQGPEFLTYFNYEAQQDKSGLPNDRFSAERPEGSISTLTIQRTEQRDSAMYRCASSPFGLAGGRSYNEQFFGPGTRLTVL.

The rearrangement uses TRBV10-3 and TRBJ2-5; 12 nucleotides line up with TRBD2. The V gene's germline CDR1 is ENHRY and CDR2 SYGVKD. V shed 3 bases and J 5 bases; nucleotides not matched to a gene: 7. The CDR3 extends over 16 amino acids. Here the CDR3 reads CAISDPSGGAWETQYF. The CDR3 DNA is TGTGCCATCAGTGACCCTAGCGGGGGGGCCTGGGAGACCCAGTACTTC.

The chain links TRBV14 to TRBJ2-4; 10 nucleotides match TRBD2. V lost 4 bases to trimming and J lost 0 bases; unmatched junction nucleotides: 12. CDR3 length: 19 residues. CDR1 is SGHDN, CDR2 FVKESK, per germline. The CDR3 is CASSPRASGGAVAKNIQYF. CDR3 nucleotide sequence: TGTGCCAGCAGCCCACGGGCCAGCGGGGGGGCAGTAGCCAAAAACATTCAGTACTTC.

This clone has just one count. The V gene is TRBV7-2, the J gene TRBJ2-3; weak D call: TRBD1 (6 bases). Trimming took off 1 base at V and 4 bases at J, with 12 bases between the two ends. This CDR3 spans 15 amino acids. Germline V lookup: CDR1 SGHTA, CDR2 FQGNSA. In DNA, the CDR3 is TGTGCCAGCAGCTTAGGTCCCCCAGGGGCAGATACGCAGTATTTT. Amino acids: CASSLGPPGADTQYF.

V is TRBV10-1 and J is TRBJ2-1; 10 bases are shared with TRBD1. Germline assignment: CDR1 WNHNN and CDR2 SYGVQD (reference sequence). The CDR3 totals 17 residues. V dropped 4 bases and J dropped 7; count of bases not matched to a gene: 13. The CDR3 loop is CASSGLSGGQGQNEQFF. As DNA, the CDR3 is TGCGCCAGCAGTGGACTCTCCGGGGGACAGGGGCAAAATGAGCAGTTCTTC.

The chain links TRBV13 to TRBJ2-1; TRBD1 aligns across 9 bases. CDR1 is PRHDT and CDR2 is FYEKMQ in the germline V gene (reference sequence). V dropped 4 bases and J dropped 9; count of bases not matched to a gene: 16. CDR3 length: 17 residues. The CDR3 nucleotides read TGTGCCAGCAGCTCACGAAGTACAGGGGGCGCGTCGAGTGAGCAGTTCTTC. It encodes CASSSRSTGGASSEQFF.

The chain has TRBV28 and TRBJ2-2; 11 bases align to TRBD2. The germline V gene has CDR1 MDHEN and CDR2 SYDVKM. The CDR3 sequence is 18 residues long. The ends lost 5 bases at V and 0 bases at J; junction bases unmatched: 8. In DNA, the CDR3 is TGTGCCAGCAGTCCTTGGACTAGCGGGCTAGCGAACACCGGGGAGCTGTTTTTT. Its protein product is CASSPWTSGLANTGELFF.

CDR3 coding DNA: TGTGCCAGCAGCTTGACCCCACGGGGAGGGTACCCTGAAAAACTGTTTTTT. Protein sequence: CASSLTPRGGYPEKLFF. V usage is TRBV7-8 and J usage is TRBJ1-4; D gene uncertain. CDR3 length: 17 amino acids. V lost 3 bases and J lost 7, with 21 bases in between. Germline CDR1 is SGHVS and CDR2 is FQNEAQ.

This chain links TRBV27 with TRBJ1-2; D is unclear. The CDR3 is 13 amino acids. V lost 3 bases and J lost 1, with 6 bases in between. Germline V lookup: CDR1 MNHEY, CDR2 SMNVEV (reference sequence). Here the CDR3 reads CASSFRGNYGYTF. In DNA form, the CDR3 reads TGTGCCAGCAGTTTTCGGGGTAACTATGGCTACACCTTC.

The genes are TRBV6-4 and TRBJ2-1, with TRBD1 matching over 7 bases. This CDR3 comprises 15 residues. Trimming took 4 bases from V and 4 from J; bases not matched to a gene: 7. Germline CDR1 and CDR2: MRHNA and SNTAGT. CDR3 coding DNA: TGTGCCAGCAGTGTATCGGACAGGAGGTACAATGAGCAGTTCTTC. It translates to CASSVSDRRYNEQFF.

The rearrangement joins TRBV5-6 to TRBJ1-2; tentative D call: TRBD1 (6 bases). The CDR3 is 14 residues long. CDR1 is SGHDT, CDR2 YYEEEE, per germline. The V end lost 0 bases, the J end lost 5 bases, and 11 bases lay between the germline ends. CDR3 DNA sequence: TGTGCCAGCAGCTTGGAAAGGACAGTGTATGGCTACACCTTC. Its protein product is CASSLERTVYGYTF.